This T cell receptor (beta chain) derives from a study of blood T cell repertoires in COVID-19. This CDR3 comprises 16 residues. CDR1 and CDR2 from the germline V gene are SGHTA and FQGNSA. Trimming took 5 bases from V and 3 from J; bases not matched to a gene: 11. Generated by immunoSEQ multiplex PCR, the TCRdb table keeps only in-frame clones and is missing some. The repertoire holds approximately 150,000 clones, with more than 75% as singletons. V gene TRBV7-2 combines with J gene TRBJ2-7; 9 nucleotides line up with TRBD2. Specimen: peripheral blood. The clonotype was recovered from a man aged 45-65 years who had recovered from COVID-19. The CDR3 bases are TGTGCCAGCAGCCCGAGCCGGCTAGCGGGGTTCTACGAGCAGTACTTC. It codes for CASSPSRLAGFYEQYF.